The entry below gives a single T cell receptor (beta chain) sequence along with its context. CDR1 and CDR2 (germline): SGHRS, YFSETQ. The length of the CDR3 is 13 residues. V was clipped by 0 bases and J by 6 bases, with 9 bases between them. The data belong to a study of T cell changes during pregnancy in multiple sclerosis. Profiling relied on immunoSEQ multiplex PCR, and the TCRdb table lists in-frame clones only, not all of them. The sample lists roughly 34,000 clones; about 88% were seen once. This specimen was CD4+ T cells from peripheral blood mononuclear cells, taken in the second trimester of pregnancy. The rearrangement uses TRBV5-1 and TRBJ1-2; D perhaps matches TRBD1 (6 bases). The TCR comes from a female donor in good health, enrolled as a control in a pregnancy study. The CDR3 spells CASSLGGGHGYTF. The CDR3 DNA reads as TGCGCCAGCAGCTTGGGCGGGGGCCATGGCTACACCTTC.